A single sample gave rise to the 30 T cell receptor beta chains below, sequenced in a study of OX40 agonist ivuxolimab in advanced cancers. Libraries were prepared by immunoSEQ multiplex PCR; TCRdb keeps only in-frame clonotypes and omits some of them. The sample carries approximately 58,000 clones, around 86% recorded once. The sequencing used CD4+ or CD8+ T cells sorted from blood, collected in a trial of the OX40 agonist ivuxolimab. Every receptor here comes from an adult with an advanced solid tumor such as melanoma, head and neck, liver or kidney cancer.

This clone appeared a few times. The rearrangement links TRBV6-1 to TRBJ2-3; D gene uncertain. The CDR3 has 14 residues. The V gene lost 7 bases and the J gene lost 0 bases, with 11 bases spanning the gap. Germline CDR1 is MNHNS and CDR2 is SASEGT. The CDR3 DNA sequence: TGTGCCAGCACAAATTTCCGTAGCACAGATACGCAGTATTTT. Translation gives CASTNFRSTDTQYF.

This clone came up a few times. V is TRBV30 and J is TRBJ2-3; 12 positions match TRBD1. Germline V gene lookup returns CDR1 GTSNPN and CDR2 SVGIG (reference sequence). V dropped 2 bases and J dropped 6; count of bases not matched to a gene: 6. The CDR3 is 15 amino acids. The CDR3 loop is CAWSPGQGARDTQYF. The CDR3 region has the DNA TGTGCCTGGAGTCCGGGACAGGGGGCTCGGGATACGCAGTATTTT.

The rearrangement uses TRBV5-1 and TRBJ2-6; 12 positions agree with TRBD1. This CDR3 has 18 amino acids. Trimming took 4 bases from V and 2 from J; bases not matched to a gene: 7. Per the germline V gene, CDR1 is SGHRS and CDR2 is YFSETQ. Here the CDR3 reads CASSILGQGAAGANVLTF. The CDR3 nucleotides read TGCGCCAGCAGCATTCTGGGACAGGGGGCAGCTGGGGCCAACGTCCTGACTTTC. Based on the CDR3 plus reference TRBV5-1 and TRBJ2-6, the full variable domain is KAGVTQTPRYLIKTRGQQVTLSCSPISGHRSVSWYQQTPGQGLQFLFEYFSETQRNKGNFPGRFSGRQFSNSRSEMNVSTLELGDSALYLCASSILGQGAAGANVLTFGAGSRLTVL.

The CDR3 DNA sequence: TGTGCCAGCAGTGAGTGGCTTAATCAGCCCCAGCATTTT. Its protein product is CASSEWLNQPQHF. The chain is built from TRBV6-4 and TRBJ1-5; D gene uncertain. In germline, CDR1 is MRHNA, CDR2 SNTAGT. Trimming shortened V by 3 bases and J by 4 bases, and 7 bases separated the two germline ends. This CDR3 comprises 13 residues.

For this clone: The junction departs from the called germline gene at one end, perhaps through a read error. The V and J genes are TRBV7-7 and TRBJ2-5, with no clear D. The CDR3 is 13 residues long. Germline CDR1 is SSHAT and CDR2 is FNYEAQ (reference sequence). For the CDR3, the DNA is TGTGCTAGCAGCCCCCCCGCCCTAGAGACCCAGTACTTC. The encoded protein is CASSPPALETQYF.

Only a few counts were recorded for this clone. J is TRBJ2-7 and V is TRBV5-4; 8 bases fit TRBD2. V lost 1 base and J lost 3; bases outside the gene matches: 6. There are 15 residues in the CDR3. The V gene's germline CDR1 is SGHNT and CDR2 YYREEE (reference sequence). CDR3: CASSLPTSGGYEQYF. The CDR3 bases are TGTGCCAGCAGCTTGCCCACTAGCGGTGGCTACGAGCAGTACTTC.

The J gene is TRBJ2-2, the V gene TRBV19, with D possibly TRBD2 on 7 matching bases. CDR3 length: 16 residues. The germline V and J ends were trimmed by 6 bases and 0 bases, with 14 bases remaining between them. In germline, CDR1 is LNHDA, CDR2 SQIVND (reference sequence). The CDR3 DNA sequence: TGTGCCAGTAGCAGCCCCGGGGGGCCGAACACCGGGGAGCTGTTTTTT. Its translation: CASSSPGGPNTGELFF.

V usage is TRBV19 and J usage is TRBJ1-3; 7 positions agree with TRBD1. Germline loops: CDR1 LNHDA, CDR2 SQIVND (reference sequence). The CDR3 is 15 residues long. The trim removed 4 bases at V and 4 bases at J, leaving 7 bases unmatched. Here the CDR3 reads CASSTYRGEGNTIYF. CDR3 DNA: TGTGCCAGTAGTACCTACAGGGGCGAAGGAAACACCATATATTTT. The entire variable domain, with the rest obtained from reference TRBV19 and TRBJ1-3, is as follows: DGGITQSPKYLFRKEGQNVTLSCEQNLNHDAMYWYRQDPGQGLRLIYYSQIVNDFQKGDIAEGYSVSREKKESFPLTVTSAQKNPTAFYLCASSTYRGEGNTIYFGEGSWLTVV.

This clone was recorded once. V gene TRBV9 combines with J gene TRBJ1-2; D call uncertain. The V gene lost 5 bases and the J gene lost 3 bases, with 14 bases spanning the gap. The germline CDR1 and CDR2 sequences are SGDLS and YYNGEE. The CDR3 contains 14 residues. CDR3 coding DNA: TGTGCCAGCAGGTCCAGGAGGGTTTACTATGGCTACACCTTC. Its protein product is CASRSRRVYYGYTF. Full variable domain (remainder filled in from reference TRBV9 and TRBJ1-2): DSGVTQTPKHLITATGQRVTLRCSPRSGDLSVYWYQQSLDQGLQFLIQYYNGEERAKGNILERFSAQQFPDLHSELNLSSLELGDSALYFCASRSRRVYYGYTFGSGTRLTVV.

V gene TRBV27 combines with J gene TRBJ1-5; tentative D call: TRBD1 (6 bases). V was trimmed by 6 bases and J by 5 bases, leaving 20 bases between them. Germline assignment: CDR1 MNHEY and CDR2 SMNVEV (reference sequence). CDR3 length: 16 residues. The CDR3 DNA is TGTGCCAGCAGCCCCACCGCCAGGGGAAGTTATCAGCCCCAGCATTTT. Protein: CASSPTARGSYQPQHF.

V usage is TRBV6-1 and J usage is TRBJ1-1; D gene uncertain. CDR1 MNHNS and CDR2 SASEGT come from the germline V gene. This CDR3 is built from 13 residues. V was cut by 7 bases and J by 0 bases, with 9 bases left in between. For the CDR3, the DNA is TGTGCCAGCACCCTCTTACTGAACACTGAAGCTTTCTTT. Protein: CASTLLLNTEAFF.

The gene calls are TRBV7-8 and TRBJ1-5; 7 bases line up with TRBD1. Unmatched junction bases numbered 7, after V lost 4 bases and J lost 10 bases. CDR1 and CDR2 (germline): SGHVS, FQNEAQ. The CDR3 runs 13 residues. In DNA form, the CDR3 reads TGTGCCAGCAGCTCGTTTTCAGGGGGTCCCCAGCATTTT. Its translation is CASSSFSGGPQHF.

This clone appeared a single time. The V gene is TRBV30, the J gene TRBJ1-6, with 7 bases fitting TRBD1. Germline CDR1 reads GTSNPN; CDR2 reads SVGIG (reference sequence). The CDR3 has 13 residues. CDR3 region: CAEGANIDSPLHF. In DNA form, the CDR3 reads TGTGCGGAGGGGGCCAATATCGATTCACCCCTCCACTTT.

J is TRBJ1-4 and V is TRBV10-1; no clear D gene. With 6 bases removed from V and 17 bases from J, the gap between germline ends came to 22 bases. This CDR3 has 13 residues. Germline V gene lookup returns CDR1 WNHNN and CDR2 SYGVQD (reference sequence). The CDR3 nucleotides read TGCGCCAGCAGCCCCCTGAGGGCTTTAGGGATTTTTTTT. Translating gives CASSPLRALGIFF.

CDR3 coding DNA: TGTGCCAGCAGCCCAAGAGGAGGCGGGAACACTGAAGCTTTCTTT. Its translation: CASSPRGGGNTEAFF. The chain uses TRBV11-3 and TRBJ1-1; D is uncertain. V gave up 5 bases and J gave up 1 base, with 14 bases separating them. The CDR3 extends over 15 amino acids. Germline V gene lookup returns CDR1 SGHNT and CDR2 YENEEA.

The chain uses TRBV5-4 and TRBJ1-5, with TRBD1 as a possible D gene (5 bases). Germline V lookup: CDR1 SGHNT, CDR2 YYREEE (reference sequence). Trimming shortened V by 1 base and J by 7 bases, and 12 bases separated the two germline ends. The CDR3 spans 14 residues. CDR3 in DNA: TGTGCCAGCAGCTTGAGAGGCCAGGGACAGCCCCAGCATTTT. It translates to CASSLRGQGQPQHF.

This chain uses TRBV25-1 with TRBJ1-6; no definite D call. Per the germline V gene, CDR1 is MGHDK and CDR2 is SYGVNS. The ends were cut back, 5 bases at V and 4 bases at J, with 3 bases in the middle. CDR3 size: 12 residues. DNA for the CDR3: TGTGCCAGCAGTAGATATAATTCACCCCTCCACTTT. As protein: CASSRYNSPLHF.

This clone occurred once. The chain joins TRBV5-1 to TRBJ1-2; TRBD1 aligns across 7 bases. In germline, CDR1 is SGHRS, CDR2 YFSETQ. This CDR3 is 16 amino acids long. V lost 1 base to trimming and J lost 3 bases; unmatched junction nucleotides: 9. The CDR3 loop is CASSLSMTGFDYGYTF. CDR3 bases: TGCGCCAGCAGCTTGTCGATGACAGGGTTTGACTATGGCTACACCTTC.

The CDR3 DNA is TGTGCCAGCAGTTACTGCGGGTCCTACTACGAGCAGTACTTC. Translated: CASSYCGSYYEQYF. The chain recombines TRBV6-8 with TRBJ2-7, with D perhaps matching TRBD2 (5 bases). Looked up from germline, CDR1 is MNHGY and CDR2 is SAAAGT. This CDR3 has 14 residues. V dropped 1 base and J dropped 3 bases, with 10 bases sitting between them.

This chain uses TRBV6-1 with TRBJ2-7; TRBD1 agrees at 7 bases. V lost 2 bases and J lost 3; bases outside the gene matches: 7. Per germline, CDR1 MNHNS and CDR2 SASEGT. The CDR3 length is 15 residues. The CDR3, as DNA: TGTGCCAGCAGTGAAAGCGGACAGGACGGCTACGAGCAGTACTTC. Its translation: CASSESGQDGYEQYF.

The chain carries TRBV19 and TRBJ1-1, with unresolved D. The CDR3 totals 14 residues. Germline CDR1 and CDR2: LNHDA and SQIVND (reference sequence). V dropped 3 bases and J dropped 5 bases, with 13 bases sitting between them. CDR3 sequence: CASSIGKARTEAFF. CDR3 DNA: TGTGCCAGTAGTATCGGTAAGGCGCGGACTGAAGCTTTCTTT.

The gene calls are TRBV14 and TRBJ1-1; 7 positions agree with TRBD1. V trimming: 5 bases; J trimming: 6 bases; junction bases outside the gene matches: 12. The CDR3 is made up of 15 amino acids. Per the germline V gene, CDR1 is SGHDN and CDR2 is FVKESK. For the CDR3, the DNA is TGTGCCAGCAGCTCACGGACAGGTGGAATCGCTGAAGCTTTCTTT. It translates to CASSSRTGGIAEAFF.

For this clone: Germline and junction disagree at one end, which may indicate a read error. Other DNA sequences in the same sample also yield this CDR3. Written as DNA, the CDR3 is TGCGCTAGCAGCGAGGGATTCACAGATACGCAGTATTTT. Amino acids: CASSEGFTDTQYF. The V and J genes are TRBV5-1 and TRBJ2-3, with D possibly TRBD2 on 5 matching bases. This CDR3 has 13 residues. The V gene's germline CDR1 is SGHRS and CDR2 YFSETQ.

The rearrangement uses TRBV4-1 and TRBJ2-7, with D tentatively TRBD1 (6 bases). Germline loops: CDR1 MGHRA, CDR2 YSYEKL. V gave up 3 bases and J gave up 0 bases, with 9 bases separating them. The CDR3 consists of 14 residues. The CDR3 reads CASSHDRISYEQYF. CDR3 DNA: TGCGCCAGCAGCCACGACAGGATCTCCTACGAGCAGTACTTC.

This clone was seen once. The rearrangement joins TRBV11-1 to TRBJ2-2, with 9 positions matching TRBD2. The germline CDR1 and CDR2 sequences are SGHAT and FQDESV (reference sequence). J was trimmed by 0 bases and V by 1 base; bases with no gene match: 3. This CDR3 spans 17 amino acids. The CDR3 region has the DNA TGTGCCAGCAGCTTAGGAGCGGGGGGCGCGAACACCGGGGAGCTGTTTTTT. Translating it yields CASSLGAGGANTGELFF.

This sequence joins TRBV5-1 and TRBJ1-6; D may be TRBD1 (5 bases). Deletions cut 0 bases from V and 8 bases from J, with 12 bases between. Germline V gene sequence: CDR1 SGHRS, CDR2 YFSETQ. This CDR3 is 15 amino acids long. CDR3 DNA: TGCGCCAGCAGCTTGGATCAGGGACTTTATTCACCCCTCCACTTT. The encoded protein is CASSLDQGLYSPLHF. The variable domain in full, with the rest retrieved from reference TRBV5-1 and TRBJ1-6, is KAGVTQTPRYLIKTRGQQVTLSCSPISGHRSVSWYQQTPGQGLQFLFEYFSETQRNKGNFPGRFSGRQFSNSRSEMNVSTLELGDSALYLCASSLDQGLYSPLHFGNGTRLTVT.

This chain uses TRBV30 with TRBJ1-6; 7 bases line up with TRBD1. This CDR3 is 14 amino acids long. V lost 5 bases to trimming and J lost 1 base; unmatched junction nucleotides: 2. From germline, CDR1 is GTSNPN and CDR2 SVGIG (reference sequence). The CDR3 sequence is CAWGTASYNSPLHF. In DNA form, the CDR3 reads TGTGCCTGGGGGACAGCGTCCTATAATTCACCCCTCCACTTT.

This chain joins TRBV28 and TRBJ2-7; a possible D gene is TRBD1 (5 bases). V gave up 2 bases and J gave up 9 bases, with 29 bases separating them. The CDR3 runs to 18 residues. Per the germline V gene, CDR1 is MDHEN and CDR2 is SYDVKM. CDR3 sequence (DNA): TGTGCCAGCAGTTTAACCCTCCCGGCAGGGTCCCCCCTACGGGTGCAGTACTTC. This gives the protein CASSLTLPAGSPLRVQYF.

The genes are TRBV5-1 and TRBJ1-6, with 7 bases identical to TRBD1. The CDR3 spans 13 residues. The ends lost 5 bases at V and 10 bases at J; junction bases unmatched: 6. The germline V gene encodes CDR1 SGHRS and CDR2 YFSETQ. CDR3 sequence reads: CASSKDRESPLHF. DNA for the CDR3: TGCGCCAGCAGTAAAGACAGGGAGTCACCCCTCCACTTT.

This clone was observed once. The chain couples TRBV20-1 to TRBJ1-5; D uncertain. There are 11 residues in the CDR3. Looked up from germline, CDR1 is DFQATT and CDR2 is SNEGSKA (reference sequence). Trimming took 3 bases from V and 5 from J, leaving 5 bases between them. The CDR3 region is CSASSHQPQHF. The CDR3 region has the DNA TGCAGTGCTAGTTCCCATCAGCCCCAGCATTTT.